What follows describes a single TCR beta chain. This entry is derived from a study of blood T cell repertoires in COVID-19. Study details: Collection of acute and convalescent COVID-19 samples took place in the United States, Italy and Spain. Sample material is recorded as cDNA or gDNA derived from T cells, B-cell-depleted T cells, or PBMCs.

Germline loops: CDR1 SEHNR, CDR2 FQNEAQ (reference sequence). Trimming pared 3 bases from V and 5 bases from J, leaving 8 bases between. CDR3 length equals 14 residues. How the authors handled the data: How many nucleated cells were present was estimated from reference gene primer amplification. Only in-frame clones appear in the TCRdb table, and some are missing; sequencing was by immunoSEQ multiplex PCR. V, J and clone size are those of that table, while D and trimming were read from the DNA. The data show a few hundred thousand clones, nearly 90% seen once. J is TRBJ1-6 and V is TRBV7-9; no definite D call. The specimen was peripheral blood. The receptor was derived from a woman younger than 35 who had recovered from COVID-19. This chain's CDR3 is CASSFFSDNSPLHF. CDR3 bases: TGTGCCAGCAGCTTTTTCAGCGATAATTCACCCCTCCACTTT.